The present TCR beta chain was sequenced within a study of response to subunit inactivated influenza vaccine (dated by TCRdb to between 2017 and 2018). About the full investigation: The study used deep quantitative T cell receptor repertoire profiling to track responses to a trivalent subunit inactivated influenza vaccine.

Beyond this particular receptor, the publication reports: The authors proposed that each seasonal influenza vaccination may bring in only a limited number of new T cells.

Its CDR3 holds 12 amino acids, cysteine through phenylalanine. The read is trimmed to its CDR3 DNA, 36 bases read in frame from base 1. V gives up 1 base and J gives up 7 bases, and the segment between their germline ends measures 7 bases. Via the germline V gene, CDR1 is LGHNA and CDR2 YSLEER. The receptor library was made with RT-PCR. The instrument given in TCRdb is Illumina HiSeq 2500. Using fastp trimming at Q25 and MiXCR clonotype assembly, TCRdb reanalyzed the public sequencing data and kept in-frame beta chains. Rows with a matching CDR3 protein are joined into one entry that keeps the most common DNA and genes. The sample table contains approximately 230,000 distinct CDR3 sequences; only one count was recorded for about 12% of them. The ten top clones hold more than 7% of the sample. This clonotype came up a few times. Its antigen remains unidentified. Base qualities were left out, and no much larger clone turns up one base away.

This sequence uses TRBV4-3 and TRBJ1-2, and perhaps TRBD1 as D gene, on 5 matching bases. The receptor comes from a man in his fifties or sixties who received an inactivated influenza vaccine. Donor details come from another sample of the same person, matched by shared clones. Sequenced material: non-naive T cells sorted from PBMCs, taken around two weeks before vaccination. What the cell subset or site label conveys for this sample: memory T cell fraction. The CDR3 reads CASSQGGVGYTF. The nucleotide sequence is TGCGCCAGCAGCCAAGGGGGGGTTGGCTACACCTTC.